This TCR beta chain was identified during a study of CXCR3-negative and CXCR3-positive naive CD8 T cells. General study points: Similarly elevated diversity marked both naive subsets, with memory CD8+ cells showing far lower diversity.

Note on this clonotype: Its antigen remains unidentified.

The authors prepared UMI-labeled TRB cDNA libraries by 5' RACE. TCRdb derives one entry per CDR3 protein from the 5' RACE reads, leaving out DNA. Its table lists about 58,000 distinct CDR3 sequences. This CDR3 is built from 17 residues. CDR1 and CDR2 from the germline V gene are DFQATT and SNEGSKA (reference sequence). The authors gated naive CD8+ T cells as CD45RO-CCR7+CD27+CD95-. Input material: naive CXCR3- CD8+ T cells from blood. Subset here: CD45RO-CCR7+CD27+CD95- naive CD8+ T cells lacking CXCR3 (TNR3-). V usage is TRBV20-1 and J usage is TRBJ2-5; TCRdb's D call, TRBD2, is unchecked because there is no DNA. The TCR originated in a human donor in good health. Some clones in this sample may be carry-over from other donors' samples. The CDR3 sequence is CSARDRLAGTPQETQYF.